This T cell receptor (beta chain) was recorded in a study of blood T cell repertoires in COVID-19. Trimming stripped 7 bases from V and 8 bases from J, with 11 bases between. Germline loops: CDR1 SNHLY, CDR2 FYNNEI. The CDR3 is made up of 11 amino acids. Only in-frame clones appear in the TCRdb table, and some are missing; sequencing was by immunoSEQ multiplex PCR. The sample holds 150,000 to 200,000 clones, over 70% seen once. This sequence joins TRBV2 and TRBJ1-2; D might be TRBD1 (6 bases). The sequenced sample consisted of PBMCs or T cells enriched from blood (not recorded which). This TCR came from a woman aged 60-75 years who had recovered from COVID-19. For the CDR3, the DNA is TGTGCCAGCACGAGAGGGACAGGCTACACCTTC. Protein sequence: CASTRGTGYTF.